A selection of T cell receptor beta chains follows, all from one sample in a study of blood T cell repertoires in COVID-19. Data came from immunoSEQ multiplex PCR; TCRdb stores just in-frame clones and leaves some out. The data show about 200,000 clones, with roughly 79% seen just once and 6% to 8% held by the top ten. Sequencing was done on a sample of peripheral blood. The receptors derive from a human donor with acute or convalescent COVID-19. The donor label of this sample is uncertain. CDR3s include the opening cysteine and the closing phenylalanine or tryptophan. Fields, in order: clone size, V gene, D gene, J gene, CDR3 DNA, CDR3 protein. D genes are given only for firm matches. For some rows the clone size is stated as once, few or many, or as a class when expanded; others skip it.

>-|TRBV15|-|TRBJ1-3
TGTGCCACCAGCAGAGATTATTCCCTAGCCTCTGGAAACACCATATATTTT
CATSRDYSLASGNTIYF
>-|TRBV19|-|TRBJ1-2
TGTGCCAGTAGTCCGGAGGGGGGGTACGGCTACACCTTC
CASSPEGGYGYTF
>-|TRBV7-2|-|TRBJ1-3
TGTGCCAGCAGCTTCACAGGGTTCTCTGGAAACACCATATATTTT
CASSFTGFSGNTIYF
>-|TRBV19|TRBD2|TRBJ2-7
TGTGCAGCAGGGGCTAGCGGGAGTCGCGAGCAGTACTTC
CAAGASGSREQYF
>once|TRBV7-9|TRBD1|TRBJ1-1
TGTGCCAGCAGCCAAAACAGGGGGCTCAGCACTGAAGCTTTCTTT
CASSQNRGLSTEAFF
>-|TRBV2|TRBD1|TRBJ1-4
TGTGCCAGCAGTGAAGCAGGAACAGGGGGTGTAGGTGGTGAAAAACTGTTTTTT
CASSEAGTGGVGGEKLFF
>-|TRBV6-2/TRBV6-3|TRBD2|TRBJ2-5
TGTGCCAGCAGTTACCAGGGACTAGCGGGGATGGCCGTTGGGACCCAGTACTTC
CASSYQGLAGMAVGTQYF
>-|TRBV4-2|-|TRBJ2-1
TGTGCCAGCAGCAAAAAGCCCAATGAGCAGTTCTTC
CASSKKPNEQFF
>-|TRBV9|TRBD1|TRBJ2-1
TGTGCCAGCAGCCCCCTGGGACAGGGAAAAGGAAATGAGCAGTTCTTC
CASSPLGQGKGNEQFF
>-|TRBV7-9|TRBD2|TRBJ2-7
TGTGCCAGCAGCTTCCCCAGCGGGAGGGCGTGGGAGCAGTACTTC
CASSFPSGRAWEQYF